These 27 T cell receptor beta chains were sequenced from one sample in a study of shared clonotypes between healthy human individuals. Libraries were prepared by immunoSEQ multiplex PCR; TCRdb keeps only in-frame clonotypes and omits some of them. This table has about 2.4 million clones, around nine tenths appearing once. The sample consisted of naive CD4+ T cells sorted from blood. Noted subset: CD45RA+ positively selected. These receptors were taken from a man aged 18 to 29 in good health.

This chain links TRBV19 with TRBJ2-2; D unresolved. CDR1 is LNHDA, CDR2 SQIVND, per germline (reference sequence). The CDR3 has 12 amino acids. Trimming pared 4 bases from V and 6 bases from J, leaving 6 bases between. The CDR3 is CASSNYPGELFF. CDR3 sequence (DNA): TGTGCCAGTAGTAACTACCCCGGGGAGCTGTTTTTT.

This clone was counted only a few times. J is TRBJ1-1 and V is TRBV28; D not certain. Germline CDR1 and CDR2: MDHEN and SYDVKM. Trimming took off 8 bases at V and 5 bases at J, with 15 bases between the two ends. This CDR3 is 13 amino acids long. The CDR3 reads CASYKRGGTEAFF. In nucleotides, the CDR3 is TGTGCCAGCTATAAGCGGGGTGGAACTGAAGCTTTCTTT. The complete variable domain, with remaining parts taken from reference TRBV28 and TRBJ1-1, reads DVKVTQSSRYLVKRTGEKVFLECVQDMDHENMFWYRQDPGLGLRLIYFSYDVKMKEKGDIPEGYSVSREKKERFSLILESASTNQTSMYLCASYKRGGTEAFFGQGTRLTVV.

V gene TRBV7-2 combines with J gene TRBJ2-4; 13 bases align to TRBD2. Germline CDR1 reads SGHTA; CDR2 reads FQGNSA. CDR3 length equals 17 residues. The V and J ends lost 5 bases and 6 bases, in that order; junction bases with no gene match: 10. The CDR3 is CASSPAGLAGVRNIQYF. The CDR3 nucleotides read TGTGCCAGCAGCCCCGCAGGACTAGCGGGAGTCCGAAACATTCAGTACTTC.

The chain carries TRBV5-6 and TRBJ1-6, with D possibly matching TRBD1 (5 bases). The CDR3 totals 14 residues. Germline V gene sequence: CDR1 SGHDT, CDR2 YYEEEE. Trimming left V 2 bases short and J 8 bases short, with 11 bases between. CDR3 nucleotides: TGTGCCAGCAGCTTAGGGTCGGGGGATTCACCCCTCCACTTT. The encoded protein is CASSLGSGDSPLHF.

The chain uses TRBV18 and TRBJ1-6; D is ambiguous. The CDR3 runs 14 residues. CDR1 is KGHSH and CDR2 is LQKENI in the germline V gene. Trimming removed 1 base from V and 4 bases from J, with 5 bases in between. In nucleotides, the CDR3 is TGTGCCAGCTCACCACTCGCTTATAATTCACCCCTCCACTTT. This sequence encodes CASSPLAYNSPLHF.

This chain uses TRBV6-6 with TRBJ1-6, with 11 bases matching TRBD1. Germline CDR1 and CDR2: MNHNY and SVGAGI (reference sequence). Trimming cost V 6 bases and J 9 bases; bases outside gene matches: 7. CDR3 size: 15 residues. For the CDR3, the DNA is TGTGCCAGCAGCCCCAGGACAGGGGGCCGTTCACCCCTCCACTTT. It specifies CASSPRTGGRSPLHF.

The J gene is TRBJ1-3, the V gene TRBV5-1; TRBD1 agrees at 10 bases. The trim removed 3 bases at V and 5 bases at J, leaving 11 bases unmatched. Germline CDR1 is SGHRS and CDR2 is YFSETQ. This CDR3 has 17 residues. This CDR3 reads CASSSNPGTGARNTIYF. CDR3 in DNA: TGCGCCAGCAGCTCAAATCCCGGGACAGGGGCGCGAAACACCATATATTTT.

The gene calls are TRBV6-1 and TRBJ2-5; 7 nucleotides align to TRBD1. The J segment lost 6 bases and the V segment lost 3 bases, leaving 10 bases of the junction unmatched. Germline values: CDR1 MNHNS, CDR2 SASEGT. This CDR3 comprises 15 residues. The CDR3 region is CASSDPGRDRQTQYF. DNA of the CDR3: TGTGCCAGCAGTGATCCGGGCCGGGACAGACAGACCCAGTACTTC.

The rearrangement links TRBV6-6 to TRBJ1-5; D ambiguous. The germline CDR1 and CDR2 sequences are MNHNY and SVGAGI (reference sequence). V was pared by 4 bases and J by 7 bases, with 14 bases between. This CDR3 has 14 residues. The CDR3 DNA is TGTGCCAGCAGTTCCGGGTACTCTGGCCAGCCCCAGCATTTT. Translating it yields CASSSGYSGQPQHF.

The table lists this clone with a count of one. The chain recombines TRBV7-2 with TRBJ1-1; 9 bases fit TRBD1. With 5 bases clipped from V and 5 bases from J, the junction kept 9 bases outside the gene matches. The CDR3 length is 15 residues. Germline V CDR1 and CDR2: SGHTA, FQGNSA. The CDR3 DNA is TGTGCCAGCAGCGCTACAGGGGGCGCAGGGACTGAAGCTTTCTTT. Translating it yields CASSATGGAGTEAFF. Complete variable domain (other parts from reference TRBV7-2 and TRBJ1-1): GAGVSQSPSNKVTEKGKDVELRCDPISGHTALYWYRQSLGQGLEFLIYFQGNSAPDKSGLPSDRFSAERTGGSVSTLTIQRTQQEDSAVYLCASSATGGAGTEAFFGQGTRLTVV.

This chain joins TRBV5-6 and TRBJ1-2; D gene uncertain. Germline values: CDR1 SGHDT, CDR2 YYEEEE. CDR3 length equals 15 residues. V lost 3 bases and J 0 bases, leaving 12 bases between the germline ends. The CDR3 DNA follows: TGTGCCAGCAGCTCAATAGATCTTCCTAACTATGGCTACACCTTC. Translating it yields CASSSIDLPNYGYTF.

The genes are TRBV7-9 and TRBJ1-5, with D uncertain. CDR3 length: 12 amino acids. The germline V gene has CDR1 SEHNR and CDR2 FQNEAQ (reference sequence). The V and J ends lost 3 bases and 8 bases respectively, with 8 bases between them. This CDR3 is CASSLDLKPQHF. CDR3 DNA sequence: TGTGCCAGCAGCTTGGACCTTAAGCCCCAGCATTTT.

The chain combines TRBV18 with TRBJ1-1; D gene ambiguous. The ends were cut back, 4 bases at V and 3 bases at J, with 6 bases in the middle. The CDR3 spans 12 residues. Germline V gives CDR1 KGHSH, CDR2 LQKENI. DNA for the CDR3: TGTGCCAGCTCACGCAGCGACACTGAAGCTTTCTTT. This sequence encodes CASSRSDTEAFF.

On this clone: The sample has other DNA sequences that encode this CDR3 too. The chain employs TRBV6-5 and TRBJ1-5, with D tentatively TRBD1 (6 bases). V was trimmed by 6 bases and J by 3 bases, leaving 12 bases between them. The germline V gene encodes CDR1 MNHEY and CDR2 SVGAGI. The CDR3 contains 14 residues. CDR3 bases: TGTGCCAGCAGCCGCGACAGGCTCAATCAGCCCCAGCATTTT. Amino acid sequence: CASSRDRLNQPQHF.

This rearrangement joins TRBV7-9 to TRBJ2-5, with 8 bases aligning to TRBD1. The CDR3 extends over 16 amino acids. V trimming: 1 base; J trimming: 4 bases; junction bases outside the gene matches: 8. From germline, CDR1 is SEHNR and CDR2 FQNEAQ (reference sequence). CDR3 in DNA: TGTGCCAGCAGCTTAGTACCCCCAGGGGGCTTAGAGACCCAGTACTTC. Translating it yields CASSLVPPGGLETQYF.

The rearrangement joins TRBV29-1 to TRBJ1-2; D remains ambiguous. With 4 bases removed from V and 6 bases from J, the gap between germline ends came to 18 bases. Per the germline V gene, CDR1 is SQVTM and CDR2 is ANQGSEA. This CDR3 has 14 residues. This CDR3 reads CSVVRNVGSDGYTF. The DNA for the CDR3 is TGCAGCGTTGTAAGGAACGTCGGGTCTGATGGCTACACCTTC.

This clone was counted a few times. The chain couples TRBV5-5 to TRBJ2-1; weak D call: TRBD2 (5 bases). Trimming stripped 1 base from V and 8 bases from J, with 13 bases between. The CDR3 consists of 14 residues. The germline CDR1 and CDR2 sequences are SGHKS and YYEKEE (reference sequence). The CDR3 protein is CASSLRASWDEQFF. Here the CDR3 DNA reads TGTGCCAGCAGCTTGAGGGCTAGCTGGGATGAGCAGTTCTTC.

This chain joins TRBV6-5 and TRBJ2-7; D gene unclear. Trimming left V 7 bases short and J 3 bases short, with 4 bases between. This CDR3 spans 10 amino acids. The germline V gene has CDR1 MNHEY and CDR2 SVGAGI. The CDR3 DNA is TGTGCCAGCAAGAGCTACGAGCAGTACTTC. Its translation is CASKSYEQYF.

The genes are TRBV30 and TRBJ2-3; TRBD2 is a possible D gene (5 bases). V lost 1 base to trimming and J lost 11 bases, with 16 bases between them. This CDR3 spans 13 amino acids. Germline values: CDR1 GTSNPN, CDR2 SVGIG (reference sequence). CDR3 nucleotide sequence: TGTGCCTGGAGTGGGGAGTTGGGCTTGGGGCAGTATTTT. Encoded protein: CAWSGELGLGQYF.

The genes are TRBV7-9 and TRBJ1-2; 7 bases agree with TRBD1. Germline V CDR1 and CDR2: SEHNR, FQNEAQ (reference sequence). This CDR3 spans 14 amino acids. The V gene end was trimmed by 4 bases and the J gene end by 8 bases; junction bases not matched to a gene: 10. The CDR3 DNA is TGTGCCAGCAGCTCGGTACAGAGGGGGCAGGGCTACACCTTC. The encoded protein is CASSSVQRGQGYTF.

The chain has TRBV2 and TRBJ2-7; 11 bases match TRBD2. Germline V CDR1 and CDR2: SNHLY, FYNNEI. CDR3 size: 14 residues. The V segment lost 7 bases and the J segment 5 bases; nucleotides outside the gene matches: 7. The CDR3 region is CASNIAGGLHEQYF. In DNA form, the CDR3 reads TGTGCCAGCAATATAGCGGGGGGGCTCCACGAGCAGTACTTC.

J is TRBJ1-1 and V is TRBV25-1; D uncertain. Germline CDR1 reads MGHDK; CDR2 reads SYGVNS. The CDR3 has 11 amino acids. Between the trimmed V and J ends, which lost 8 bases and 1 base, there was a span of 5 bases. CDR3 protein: CASLGNTEAFF. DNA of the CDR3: TGTGCCAGCTTGGGGAACACTGAAGCTTTCTTT.

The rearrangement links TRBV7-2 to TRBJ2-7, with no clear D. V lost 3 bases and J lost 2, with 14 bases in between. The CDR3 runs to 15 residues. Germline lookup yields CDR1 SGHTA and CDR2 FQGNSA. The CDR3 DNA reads TGTGCCAGCAGCTTTCACCTGGATCGCCCCTACGAGCAGTACTTC. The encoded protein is CASSFHLDRPYEQYF.

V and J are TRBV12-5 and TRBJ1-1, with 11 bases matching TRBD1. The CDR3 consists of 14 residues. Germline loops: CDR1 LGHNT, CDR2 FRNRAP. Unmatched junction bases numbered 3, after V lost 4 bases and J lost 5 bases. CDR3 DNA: TGTGCTAGTGGTTCGGGACAGGGGGGAACTGAAGCTTTCTTT. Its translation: CASGSGQGGTEAFF.

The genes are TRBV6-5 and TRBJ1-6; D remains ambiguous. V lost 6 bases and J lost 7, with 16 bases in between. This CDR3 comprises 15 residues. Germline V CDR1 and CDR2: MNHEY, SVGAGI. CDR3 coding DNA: TGTGCCAGCAGGGCGGACGGACTCTGGAATTCACCCCTCCACTTT. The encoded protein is CASRADGLWNSPLHF.

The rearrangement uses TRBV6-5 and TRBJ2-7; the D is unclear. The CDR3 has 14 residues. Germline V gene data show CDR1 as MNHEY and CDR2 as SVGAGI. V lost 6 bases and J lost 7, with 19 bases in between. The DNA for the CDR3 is TGTGCCAGCAGCTTCGACTGGGCCGGAAGGGAGCAGTACTTC. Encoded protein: CASSFDWAGREQYF.

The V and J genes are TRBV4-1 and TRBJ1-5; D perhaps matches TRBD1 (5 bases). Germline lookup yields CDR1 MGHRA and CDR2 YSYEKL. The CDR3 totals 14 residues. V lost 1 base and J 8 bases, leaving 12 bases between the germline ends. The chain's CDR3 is CASSQGGNREPQHF. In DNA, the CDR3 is TGCGCCAGCAGCCAAGGGGGCAATAGAGAGCCCCAGCATTTT.